These 29 T cell receptor beta chains share one sample of origin, sequenced in a study of cytomegalovirus exposure and HLA in healthy donors. Primers: 60 Vbeta forward and 13 Jbeta reverse. Repertoires were generated with immunoSEQ multiplex PCR, while TCRdb's copy carries only in-frame clones and drops some. The sample has about 110,000 clones, 78% seen once. Input material: PBMCs. Receptors originate from a man aged 30 to 45 in good health and CMV-seronegative.

The genes are TRBV19 and TRBJ2-1; 8 nucleotides agree with TRBD1. Germline V gives CDR1 LNHDA, CDR2 SQIVND (reference sequence). Trimming took 6 bases from V and 5 from J; bases not matched to a gene: 6. The CDR3 has 14 amino acids. The CDR3 DNA sequence: TGTGCCAGTAGCGGGACAGGATACGACAATGAGCAGTTCTTC. Translated: CASSGTGYDNEQFF.

The chain couples TRBV9 to TRBJ1-1; 9 bases align to TRBD1. The CDR3 consists of 15 residues. Germline V gene sequence: CDR1 SGDLS, CDR2 YYNGEE. V was pared by 3 bases and J by 6 bases, with 9 bases of the junction left unmatched. The CDR3 reads CASSAEQGATPEAFF. The DNA for the CDR3 is TGTGCCAGCAGCGCGGAACAGGGGGCCACCCCTGAAGCTTTCTTT.

This clone was observed once. This chain links TRBV19 with TRBJ1-5; D remains ambiguous. Germline V gives CDR1 LNHDA, CDR2 SQIVND (reference sequence). The CDR3 spans 13 residues. The ends were cut back, 5 bases at V and 4 bases at J, with 9 bases in the middle. CDR3 loop: CASSLYWNQPQHF. CDR3 coding DNA: TGTGCCAGTAGTCTCTACTGGAATCAGCCCCAGCATTTT.

The V gene is TRBV7-2, the J gene TRBJ1-1, with D possibly TRBD1 on 5 matching bases. The CDR3 is 13 amino acids. V lost 5 bases to trimming and J lost 5 bases, with 12 bases between them. The germline V gene encodes CDR1 SGHTA and CDR2 FQGNSA. CDR3 region: CASSGNRGTEAFF. For the CDR3, the DNA is TGTGCCAGCAGCGGGAATAGGGGAACTGAAGCTTTCTTT. Using reference TRBV7-2 and TRBJ1-1 for the parts outside the CDR3, the full variable domain is GAGVSQSPSNKVTEKGKDVELRCDPISGHTALYWYRQSLGQGLEFLIYFQGNSAPDKSGLPSDRFSAERTGGSVSTLTIQRTQQEDSAVYLCASSGNRGTEAFFGQGTRLTVV.

This chain joins TRBV5-1 and TRBJ2-7, with a weak D call TRBD2 (5 bases). Trimming stripped 0 bases from V and 6 bases from J, with 16 bases between. This CDR3 has 15 amino acids. Germline V gene lookup returns CDR1 SGHRS and CDR2 YFSETQ. This CDR3 reads CASSLATGGGGEQYF. DNA for the CDR3: TGCGCCAGCAGCTTGGCTACCGGTGGAGGAGGCGAGCAGTACTTC.

The rearrangement joins TRBV5-6 to TRBJ2-5, with 9 bases matching TRBD2. The DNA matches TRBJ2-7 better at its end, which makes the J call doubtful. This CDR3 is built from 15 residues. In germline, CDR1 is SGHDT, CDR2 YYEEEE. The CDR3 spells CASSSVAGGTYEQYF. CDR3 nucleotides: TGTGCCAGCAGCTCCGTTGCGGGAGGGACCTACGAGCAGTACTTC.

The V call is TRBV9, the J call TRBJ2-1; D gene uncertain. Germline-derived CDR1 and CDR2 are SGDLS and YYNGEE. V was pared by 2 bases and J by 7 bases, with 10 bases between. The CDR3 contains 13 residues. This CDR3 is CASSVSPMNEQFF. CDR3 sequence (DNA): TGTGCCAGCAGCGTTAGCCCAATGAATGAGCAGTTCTTC.

The V call is TRBV19, the J call TRBJ1-2; no reliable D call. The germline CDR1 and CDR2 sequences are LNHDA and SQIVND (reference sequence). The germline V and J ends were trimmed by 5 bases and 7 bases, with 17 bases remaining between them. CDR3 length: 14 residues. The chain's CDR3 is CASSPGGLMSGYTF. The CDR3 DNA reads as TGTGCCAGTAGTCCCGGCGGGCTAATGAGTGGCTACACCTTC.

V is TRBV4-1 and J is TRBJ1-2, with TRBD1 matching 10 bases. This CDR3 has 18 residues. Germline CDR1 reads MGHRA; CDR2 reads YSYEKL. The trim removed 0 bases at V and 2 bases at J, leaving 9 bases unmatched. CDR3 residues: CASSQDPGQGLTNYGYTF. The CDR3 DNA reads as TGCGCCAGCAGCCAAGATCCGGGACAGGGGCTAACCAACTATGGCTACACCTTC.

This rearrangement joins TRBV6-5 to TRBJ2-2; D remains ambiguous. V shed 2 bases and J shed 4 bases, with 8 bases lying between them. Per the germline V gene, CDR1 is MNHEY and CDR2 is SVGAGI. The CDR3 covers 14 residues. CDR3 amino acids: CASSYGSGTGELFF. CDR3 DNA sequence: TGTGCCAGCAGTTACGGGTCGGGCACCGGGGAGCTGTTTTTT.

This clone was detected only once. V gene TRBV6-6 combines with J gene TRBJ2-7, with TRBD2 identical over 10 bases. Trimming at V came to 0 bases and at J to 3 bases, leaving 5 bases not matched to a gene. The CDR3 runs to 16 residues. Germline CDR1 MNHNY, CDR2 SVGAGI (reference sequence). The CDR3 region is CASSYSRSSGGYEQYF. The CDR3, as DNA: TGTGCCAGCAGTTACTCGCGGTCTAGCGGGGGCTACGAGCAGTACTTC.

V usage is TRBV6-5 and J usage is TRBJ1-1; 7 bases match TRBD1. V lost 6 bases and J lost 0; bases outside the gene matches: 1. Per germline, CDR1 MNHEY and CDR2 SVGAGI. The length of the CDR3 is 13 residues. The CDR3 DNA reads TGTGCCAGCAGGGGACAGTTGAACACTGAAGCTTTCTTT. It specifies CASRGQLNTEAFF.

This chain uses TRBV7-9 with TRBJ1-4; 12 nucleotides agree with TRBD1. The CDR3 extends over 19 amino acids. After removal of 2 bases from V and 5 bases from J, the junction contained 12 bases not matched to a gene. Germline assignment: CDR1 SEHNR and CDR2 FQNEAQ (reference sequence). The CDR3 DNA reads TGTGCCAGCAGCTTAACCCCGGGACAGGGGGCGTTAGGGAATGAAAAACTGTTTTTT. It is translated as CASSLTPGQGALGNEKLFF. Looking up the rest from reference TRBV7-9 and TRBJ1-4 gives the full variable domain: DTGVSQNPRHKITKRGQNVTFRCDPISEHNRLYWYRQTLGQGPEFLTYFQNEAQLEKSRLLSDRFSAERPKGSFSTLEIQRTEQGDSAMYLCASSLTPGQGALGNEKLFFGSGTQLSVL.

This chain uses TRBV10-3 with TRBJ2-7, with TRBD1 identical over 8 bases. The CDR3 totals 14 residues. Germline CDR1 reads ENHRY; CDR2 reads SYGVKD. V shed 4 bases, J shed 3 bases, and the junction held 5 bases outside the gene matches. For the CDR3, the DNA is TGTGCCATCAGTGTAAACAGGGGGGACTACGAGCAGTACTTC. This encodes CAISVNRGDYEQYF.

This chain links TRBV7-2 with TRBJ2-7; TRBD2 matches 7 bases. The CDR3 extends over 16 amino acids. Germline V gene lookup returns CDR1 SGHTA and CDR2 FQGNSA. The ends lost 0 bases at V and 7 bases at J; junction bases unmatched: 12. The CDR3 region is CASSLAGRGTTDEQYF. The CDR3 DNA reads as TGTGCCAGCAGCTTAGCAGGGCGGGGGACTACCGATGAGCAGTACTTC.

This clone has a single count. This chain links TRBV6-5 with TRBJ1-2, with 8 bases matching TRBD1. The V segment lost 5 bases and the J segment 5 bases; nucleotides outside the gene matches: 10. The CDR3 loop spans 15 amino acids. Germline CDR1 is MNHEY and CDR2 is SVGAGI. In nucleotides, the CDR3 is TGTGCCAGCAGTGCAACCGACAGGGGAGTATATGGCTACACCTTC. This translates into CASSATDRGVYGYTF.

V gene TRBV9 combines with J gene TRBJ2-7; D may be TRBD1 (5 bases). The V gene lost 0 bases and the J gene lost 6 bases, with 10 bases spanning the gap. Germline lookup yields CDR1 SGDLS and CDR2 YYNGEE. The CDR3 is 13 amino acids. CDR3 bases: TGTGCCAGCAGCGTAGCATCAGGGCGCGAGCAGTACTTC. Translated, it gives CASSVASGREQYF.

V usage is TRBV7-2 and J usage is TRBJ2-1, with 10 bases identical to TRBD2. V shed 8 bases, J shed 4 bases, and the junction held 8 bases outside the gene matches. CDR1 and CDR2 from the germline V gene are SGHTA and FQGNSA. CDR3 length equals 15 residues. In nucleotides, the CDR3 is TGTGCCAGCTGTCAGCGGGGGGGCAGGTACAATGAGCAGTTCTTC. Residues: CASCQRGGRYNEQFF.

The chain joins TRBV6-1 to TRBJ2-7, with TRBD1 matching 7 bases. V lost 3 bases, J lost 1 base, and 9 bases stayed unmatched. The CDR3 runs to 16 residues. Germline CDR1 MNHNS, CDR2 SASEGT. The CDR3 reads CASSDRSDRSSYEQYF. DNA of the CDR3: TGTGCCAGCAGTGATCGGTCGGACAGGTCGTCCTACGAGCAGTACTTC.

The chain has TRBV9 and TRBJ2-7; 8 nucleotides agree with TRBD1. The germline V gene encodes CDR1 SGDLS and CDR2 YYNGEE. The CDR3 extends over 14 amino acids. V was pared by 4 bases and J by 3 bases, with 6 bases of the junction left unmatched. CDR3 region: CASSFGQGHYEQYF. The DNA of the CDR3 is TGTGCCAGCAGCTTTGGACAGGGCCACTACGAGCAGTACTTC. Full variable domain (missing parts from reference TRBV9 and TRBJ2-7): DSGVTQTPKHLITATGQRVTLRCSPRSGDLSVYWYQQSLDQGLQFLIQYYNGEERAKGNILERFSAQQFPDLHSELNLSSLELGDSALYFCASSFGQGHYEQYFGPGTRLTVT.

The chain joins TRBV30 to TRBJ2-1; weak D call: TRBD2 (5 bases). V lost 0 bases and J lost 2, with 8 bases in between. The germline CDR1 and CDR2 sequences are GTSNPN and SVGIG (reference sequence). The CDR3 has 14 amino acids. The CDR3 spells CAWSVSGTYNEQFF. The DNA for the CDR3 is TGTGCCTGGAGTGTGTCGGGAACCTACAATGAGCAGTTCTTC.

The rearrangement joins TRBV18 to TRBJ1-5, with 9 bases lining up with TRBD1. This CDR3 is 15 amino acids long. V trimming: 2 bases; J trimming: 6 bases; junction bases outside the gene matches: 5. The germline V gene encodes CDR1 KGHSH and CDR2 LQKENI. DNA of the CDR3: TGTGCCAGCTCACCAGGGACAGGGATGGGTCAGCCCCAGCATTTT. It yields the protein CASSPGTGMGQPQHF.

The genes are TRBV7-9 and TRBJ2-2; 7 bases agree with TRBD2. Trimming at V came to 5 bases and at J to 6 bases, leaving 15 bases not matched to a gene. Germline V gene data show CDR1 as SEHNR and CDR2 as FQNEAQ (reference sequence). This CDR3 is 17 amino acids long. The CDR3 sequence is CASSPAGSSREPGELFF. The CDR3 DNA sequence: TGTGCCAGCAGCCCCGCGGGGAGCTCGCGGGAGCCCGGGGAGCTGTTTTTT.

There are a few counts of this clone. The chain combines TRBV5-4 with TRBJ1-1; D is unresolved. CDR3 length equals 14 residues. CDR1 and CDR2 (germline): SGHNT, YYREEE (reference sequence). V was trimmed by 2 bases and J by 1 base, leaving 9 bases between them. The CDR3 spells CASSLAGPNTEAFF. The CDR3 coding sequence is TGTGCCAGCAGCTTAGCGGGCCCGAACACTGAAGCTTTCTTT.

The rearrangement joins TRBV5-4 to TRBJ2-3; 10 bases match TRBD2. The V segment lost 0 bases and the J segment 5 bases; nucleotides outside the gene matches: 3. CDR1 is SGHNT and CDR2 is YYREEE in the germline V gene (reference sequence). The CDR3 is 15 amino acids. CDR3 residues: CASSLASGRRDTQYF. CDR3 in DNA: TGTGCCAGCAGCTTGGCTAGCGGGAGAAGAGATACGCAGTATTTT.

This sequence joins TRBV7-9 and TRBJ2-7; 8 positions agree with TRBD1. Germline V gene data show CDR1 as SEHNR and CDR2 as FQNEAQ (reference sequence). This CDR3 spans 14 amino acids. V was pared by 1 base and J by 5 bases, with 4 bases of the junction left unmatched. The CDR3 DNA reads TGTGCCAGCAGCTTAGATTGGACAGGGAACGAGCAGTACTTC. Protein sequence: CASSLDWTGNEQYF.

For the CDR3, the DNA is TGTGCCAGCAGCTTGGCCGGGAGGGCCAGGGGGGAGCAGTACTTC. Translation: CASSLAGRARGEQYF. The chain has TRBV5-4 and TRBJ2-7, with D maybe TRBD2 (8 bases). The germline V gene encodes CDR1 SGHNT and CDR2 YYREEE (reference sequence). The CDR3 loop spans 15 amino acids. V lost 0 bases and J lost 7, with 17 bases in between.

The rearrangement links TRBV29-1 to TRBJ1-1; D is possibly TRBD1 (5 bases). From germline, CDR1 is SQVTM and CDR2 ANQGSEA. Deletions cut 7 bases from V and 9 bases from J, with 15 bases between. CDR3 size: 11 residues. CDR3 nucleotides: TGCAGCGAAAGTGAGGGACTCCAAGCTTTCTTT. Protein: CSESEGLQAFF. Looking up the rest from reference TRBV29-1 and TRBJ1-1 gives the full variable domain: SAVISQKPSRDICQRGTSLTIQCQVDSQVTMMFWYRQQPGQSLTLIATANQGSEATYESGFVIDKFPISRPNLTFSTLTVSNMSPEDSSIYLCSESEGLQAFFGQGTRLTVV.

The rearrangement joins TRBV28 to TRBJ2-7; tentatively, D is TRBD1 (5 bases). The V end was cut by 5 bases, the J end by 2 bases, with 19 bases between. The germline V gene encodes CDR1 MDHEN and CDR2 SYDVKM. CDR3 size: 16 residues. DNA of the CDR3: TGTGCCAGCAGTCCCCCTGACGCAGGGCCGACCTACGAGCAGTACTTC. Amino acids: CASSPPDAGPTYEQYF.